The 15 T cell receptor beta chains below were found in one sample sequenced in a study of identical twins. TCRdb ran MiXCR on the 5' RACE reads and lists one entry per CDR3 protein. The sample includes roughly 240,000 distinct CDR3 sequences, roughly 7% seen only once; the top ten take roughly 3.6%. The data were also submitted as part of a second study, on yellow fever vaccine responses in identical twins.

Input material: memory (CD45RO+) T cells sorted from blood. The receptors come from a woman aged 18-35 years in good health.

The sample holds many counts of this clonotype. The V call is TRBV12-3 or TRBV12-4, the J call TRBJ2-5; 7 bases agree with TRBD1. CDR3 length equals 14 residues. Losses at the gene ends were 6 bases for V and 5 bases for J; bases not matched to a gene: 9. CDR3 nucleotides: TGTGCCAGCAGACCGACAGGGCCCAGGGAGACCCAGTACTTC. Amino acids: CASRPTGPRETQYF.

This clonotype occurred a few times. The chain uses TRBV20-1 and TRBJ2-4; D gene ambiguous. V dropped 5 bases and J dropped 6 bases, with 11 bases sitting between them. Germline CDR1 and CDR2: DFQATT and SNEGSKA (reference sequence). CDR3 size: 12 residues. CDR3 loop: CSAQTPPNIQYF. CDR3 sequence (DNA): TGCAGTGCTCAGACTCCCCCAAACATTCAGTACTTC.

This clonotype was counted ten times or more. The chain uses TRBV12-3 or TRBV12-4 and TRBJ2-7, with 14 bases that match TRBD2. The CDR3 runs 16 residues. V lost 5 bases to trimming and J lost 5 bases; unmatched junction nucleotides: 8. The CDR3 here is CASSPQTSGRGHEQYF. The CDR3, as DNA: TGTGCCAGCAGTCCCCAGACTAGCGGGAGGGGCCACGAGCAGTACTTC.

The chain is built from TRBV29-1 and TRBJ2-3; no definite D call. The V end was cut by 2 bases, the J end by 2 bases, with 2 bases between. The germline gives CDR1 SQVTM, CDR2 ANQGSEA. The CDR3 covers 11 residues. The CDR3 DNA follows: TGCAGCGTTGAATACACAGATACGCAGTATTTT. It translates to CSVEYTDTQYF.

This clonotype came up many times. V is TRBV12-3 or TRBV12-4 and J is TRBJ1-1; D gene unclear. The CDR3 has 13 residues. The V and J ends lost 6 bases and 1 base respectively, with 9 bases between them. The DNA for the CDR3 is TGTGCCAGCAGGGCATTACGGAACACTGAAGCTTTCTTT. It specifies CASRALRNTEAFF.

This clonotype was recorded at least ten times. The chain uses TRBV15 and TRBJ2-2; TRBD1 aligns across 7 bases. CDR1 is LNHNV, CDR2 YYDKDF, per germline (reference sequence). This CDR3 is 14 amino acids long. V was pared by 3 bases and J by 5 bases, with 3 bases of the junction left unmatched. The CDR3 sequence is CATSSDRVTGELFF. The DNA for the CDR3 is TGTGCCACCAGCAGTGACAGGGTTACCGGGGAGCTGTTTTTT. Complete variable domain (other parts from reference TRBV15 and TRBJ2-2): DAMVIQNPRYQVTQFGKPVTLSCSQTLNHNVMYWYQQKSSQAPKLLFHYYDKDFNNEADTPDNFQSRRPNTSFCFLDIRSPGLGDTAMYLCATSSDRVTGELFFGEGSRLTVL.

This clonotype was counted a few times. The chain is built from TRBV6-5 and TRBJ2-7; possible D gene TRBD1, 6 bases. Trimming removed 0 bases from V and 2 bases from J, with 8 bases in between. The length of the CDR3 is 14 residues. Per germline, CDR1 MNHEY and CDR2 SVGAGI. CDR3 sequence: CASSYSGTPYEQYF. For the CDR3, the DNA is TGTGCCAGCAGTTACTCCGGGACACCCTACGAGCAGTACTTC.

V usage is TRBV9 and J usage is TRBJ1-2, with no clear D. CDR1 is SGDLS, CDR2 YYNGEE, per germline. Trimming cost V 6 bases and J 7 bases, with 19 bases left between them. The CDR3 has 14 amino acids. The CDR3, as DNA: TGTGCCAGCAACCTGGGGAACATTTTCGGTGGCTACACCTTC. Amino acids: CASNLGNIFGGYTF.

This clonotype appeared a few times. This chain joins TRBV19 and TRBJ2-2; D ambiguous. Germline CDR1 is LNHDA and CDR2 is SQIVND (reference sequence). The V end was cut by 6 bases, the J end by 7 bases, with 15 bases between. The CDR3 totals 14 residues. The CDR3 sequence: CASRDLPRVGELFF. CDR3 DNA sequence: TGTGCCAGTAGAGACCTACCTAGGGTCGGGGAGCTGTTTTTT. The complete variable domain, with remaining parts taken from reference TRBV19 and TRBJ2-2, reads DGGITQSPKYLFRKEGQNVTLSCEQNLNHDAMYWYRQDPGQGLRLIYYSQIVNDFQKGDIAEGYSVSREKKESFPLTVTSAQKNPTAFYLCASRDLPRVGELFFGEGSRLTVL.

This clonotype was detected a few times. The chain is built from TRBV9 and TRBJ2-5; 7 bases match TRBD2. Germline CDR1 and CDR2: SGDLS and YYNGEE. The CDR3 runs 16 residues. V lost 3 bases, J lost 0 bases, and 8 bases stayed unmatched. Written as DNA, the CDR3 is TGTGCCAGCAGCGGATTGGGGAGGGTTAACCAAGAGACCCAGTACTTC. Translating it yields CASSGLGRVNQETQYF.

The chain uses TRBV28 and TRBJ2-2; 8 bases are shared with TRBD1. The J segment lost 0 bases and the V segment lost 6 bases, leaving 15 bases of the junction unmatched. From germline, CDR1 is MDHEN and CDR2 SYDVKM. The CDR3 runs to 19 residues. CDR3 in amino acids: CASRTPYAGGASNTGELFF. DNA for the CDR3: TGTGCCAGCAGGACCCCCTACGCAGGGGGCGCATCGAACACCGGGGAGCTGTTTTTT.

This clonotype was seen repeatedly, ten times or more. The chain couples TRBV5-6 to TRBJ2-5; possibly TRBD1 for D (5 bases). The CDR3 consists of 13 residues. Germline CDR1 SGHDT, CDR2 YYEEEE. V was shortened by 2 bases and J by 4 bases, with 9 bases between the two germline ends. The CDR3 reads CASSFQGSETQYF. CDR3 nucleotide sequence: TGTGCCAGCAGCTTCCAGGGATCAGAGACCCAGTACTTC.

This clonotype was counted a few times. One junction end disagrees with the germline gene, perhaps due to a read error. The chain joins TRBV7-2 to TRBJ1-2; 7 bases map to TRBD1. The CDR3 has 13 residues. Germline values: CDR1 SGHTA, CDR2 FQGNSA. The CDR3 loop is CAISLFTGDGYTF. The CDR3 DNA sequence: TGTGCCATCAGCTTGTTTACAGGGGATGGCTACACCTTC.

This clonotype was seen a handful of times. The chain combines TRBV29-1 with TRBJ2-1; D gene ambiguous. Looked up from germline, CDR1 is SQVTM and CDR2 is ANQGSEA. Trimming removed 3 bases at V and 8 bases at J, with 14 bases between. The CDR3 spans 13 residues. The CDR3 DNA is TGCAGCGTTGAGGCGGCATACGGCGATGAGCAGTTCTTC. It is translated as CSVEAAYGDEQFF.

This clonotype has only a few counts. V and J are TRBV7-9 and TRBJ2-1; 8 nucleotides agree with TRBD1. This CDR3 is 13 amino acids long. V lost 7 bases, J lost 5 bases, and 4 bases stayed unmatched. Germline lookup yields CDR1 SEHNR and CDR2 FQNEAQ (reference sequence). The CDR3 spells CASKPDRDNEQFF. As DNA, the CDR3 is TGTGCCAGCAAGCCGGACAGGGACAATGAGCAGTTCTTC. Based on the CDR3 plus reference TRBV7-9 and TRBJ2-1, the full variable domain is DTGVSQNPRHKITKRGQNVTFRCDPISEHNRLYWYRQTLGQGPEFLTYFQNEAQLEKSRLLSDRFSAERPKGSFSTLEIQRTEQGDSAMYLCASKPDRDNEQFFGPGTRLTVL.